The clone carrying this T cell receptor (beta chain) was seen at least ten times. Its antigen is currently unknown. TCRdb passed the 5' RACE reads through MiXCR, listing each CDR3 protein once. The table shows a few hundred thousand distinct CDR3 sequences, with roughly 3.3% occurring only once. This specimen belongs to a study of T cells after yellow fever vaccination. General study points: The secondary response was weaker, and its peak arrived faster, on day 5 versus 15.

V was cut by 3 bases and J by 4 bases, with 10 bases left in between. Germline lookup yields CDR1 SGHTS and CDR2 YDEGEE. The CDR3 contains 13 residues. The receptor comes from a man in his late teens or twenties who received the YFV17D yellow fever vaccine. This specimen was CD4+ T cells sorted from PBMCs, taken 10 days after the yellow fever booster vaccination. The rearrangement uses TRBV5-8 and TRBJ1-2; D uncertain. The CDR3 sequence is CASSWNGGYGYTF. CDR3 coding DNA: TGTGCCAGCAGCTGGAACGGTGGCTATGGCTACACCTTC.